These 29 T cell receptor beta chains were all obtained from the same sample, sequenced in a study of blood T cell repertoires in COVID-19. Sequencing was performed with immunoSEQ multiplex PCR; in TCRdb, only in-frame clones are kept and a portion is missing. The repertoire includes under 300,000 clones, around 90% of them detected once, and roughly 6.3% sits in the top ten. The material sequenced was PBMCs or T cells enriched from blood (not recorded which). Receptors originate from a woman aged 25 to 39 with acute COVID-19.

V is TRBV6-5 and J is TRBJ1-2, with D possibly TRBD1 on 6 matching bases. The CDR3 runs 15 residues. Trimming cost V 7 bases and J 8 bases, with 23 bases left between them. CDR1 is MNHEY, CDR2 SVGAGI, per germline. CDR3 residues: CASNLDRTPGSGYTF. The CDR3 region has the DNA TGTGCCAGCAACCTGGACAGAACCCCCGGTTCGGGCTACACCTTC.

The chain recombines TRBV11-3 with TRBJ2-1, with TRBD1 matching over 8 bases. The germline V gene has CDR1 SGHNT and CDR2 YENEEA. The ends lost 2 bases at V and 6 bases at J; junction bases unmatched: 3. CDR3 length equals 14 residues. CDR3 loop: CASSLRTGGNEQFF. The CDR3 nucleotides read TGTGCCAGCAGCTTAAGAACAGGGGGCAATGAGCAGTTCTTC.

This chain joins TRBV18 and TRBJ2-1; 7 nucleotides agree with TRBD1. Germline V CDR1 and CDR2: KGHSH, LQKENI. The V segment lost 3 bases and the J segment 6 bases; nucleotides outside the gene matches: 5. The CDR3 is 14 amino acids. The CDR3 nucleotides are TGTGCCAGCTCACCCGACAGGGTTGTCAATGAGCAGTTCTTC. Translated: CASSPDRVVNEQFF.

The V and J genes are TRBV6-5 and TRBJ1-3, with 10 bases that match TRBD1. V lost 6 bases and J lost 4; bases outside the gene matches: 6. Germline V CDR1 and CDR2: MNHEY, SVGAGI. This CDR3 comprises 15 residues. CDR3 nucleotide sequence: TGTGCCAGCAGCCGACAGGGGGCGTCCGGAAACACCATATATTTT. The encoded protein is CASSRQGASGNTIYF.

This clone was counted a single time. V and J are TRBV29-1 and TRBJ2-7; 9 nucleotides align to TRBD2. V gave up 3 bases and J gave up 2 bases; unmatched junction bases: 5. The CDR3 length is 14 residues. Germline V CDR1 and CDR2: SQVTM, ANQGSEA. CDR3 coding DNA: TGCAGCGTTGAGTGGCGGGAGGGACCCTACGAGCAGTACTTC. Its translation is CSVEWREGPYEQYF.

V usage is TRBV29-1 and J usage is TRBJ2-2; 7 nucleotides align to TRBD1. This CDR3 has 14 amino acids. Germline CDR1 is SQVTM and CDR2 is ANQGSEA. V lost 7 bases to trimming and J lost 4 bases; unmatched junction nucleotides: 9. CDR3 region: CSATQGWGTGELFF. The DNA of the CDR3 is TGCAGCGCAACACAGGGGTGGGGCACCGGGGAGCTGTTTTTT.

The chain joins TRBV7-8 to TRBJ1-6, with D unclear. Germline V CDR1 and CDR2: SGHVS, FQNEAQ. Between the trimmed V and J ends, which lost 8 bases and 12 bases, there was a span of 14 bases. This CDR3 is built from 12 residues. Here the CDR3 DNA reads TGTGCCAGCTTATACGCCGGTGGACCCCTCCACTTT. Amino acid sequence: CASLYAGGPLHF.

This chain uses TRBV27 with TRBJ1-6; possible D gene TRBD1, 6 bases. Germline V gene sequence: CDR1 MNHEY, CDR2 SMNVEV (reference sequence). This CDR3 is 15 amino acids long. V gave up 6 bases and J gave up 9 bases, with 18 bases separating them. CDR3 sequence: CASSQGRGYVSPLHF. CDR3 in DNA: TGTGCCAGCAGCCAGGGGAGAGGTTACGTTTCACCCCTCCACTTT.

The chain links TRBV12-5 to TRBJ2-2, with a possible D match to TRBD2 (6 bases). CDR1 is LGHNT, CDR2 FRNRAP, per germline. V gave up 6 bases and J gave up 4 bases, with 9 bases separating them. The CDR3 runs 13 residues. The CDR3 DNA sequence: TGTGCTAGTGGCCTGGGAGGCACCGGGGAGCTGTTTTTT. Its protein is CASGLGGTGELFF.

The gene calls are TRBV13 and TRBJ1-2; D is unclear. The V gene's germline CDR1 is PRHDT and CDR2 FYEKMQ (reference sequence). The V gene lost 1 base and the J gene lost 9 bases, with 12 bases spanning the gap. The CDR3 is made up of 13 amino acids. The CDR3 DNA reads TGTGCCAGCAGCTTAGACCCCAAAACAAGCTACACCTTC. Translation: CASSLDPKTSYTF. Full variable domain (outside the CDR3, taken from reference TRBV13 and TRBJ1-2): AAGVIQSPRHLIKEKRETATLKCYPIPRHDTVYWYQQGPGQDPQFLISFYEKMQSDKGSIPDRFSAQQFSDYHSELNMSSLELGDSALYFCASSLDPKTSYTFGSGTRLTVV.

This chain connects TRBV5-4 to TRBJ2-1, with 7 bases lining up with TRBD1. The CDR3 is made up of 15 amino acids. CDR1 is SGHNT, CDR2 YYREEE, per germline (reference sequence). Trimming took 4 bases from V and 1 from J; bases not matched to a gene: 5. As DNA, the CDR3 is TGTGCCAGCAGCATAGACAGGGAGTCCTACAATGAGCAGTTCTTC. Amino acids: CASSIDRESYNEQFF.

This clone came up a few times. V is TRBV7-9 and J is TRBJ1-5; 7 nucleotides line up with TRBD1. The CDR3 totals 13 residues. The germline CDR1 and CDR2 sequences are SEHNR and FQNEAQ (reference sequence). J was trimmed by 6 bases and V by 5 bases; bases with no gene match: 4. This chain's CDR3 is CASSPTGFQPQHF. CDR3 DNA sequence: TGTGCCAGCAGCCCGACAGGGTTTCAGCCCCAGCATTTT.

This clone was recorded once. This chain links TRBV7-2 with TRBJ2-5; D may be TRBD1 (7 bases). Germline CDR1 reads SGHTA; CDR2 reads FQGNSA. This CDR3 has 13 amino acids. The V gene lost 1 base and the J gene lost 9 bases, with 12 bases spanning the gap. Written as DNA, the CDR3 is TGTGCCAGCAGCTTAGATTTCAGGGGGGCCCAGTACTTC. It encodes CASSLDFRGAQYF.

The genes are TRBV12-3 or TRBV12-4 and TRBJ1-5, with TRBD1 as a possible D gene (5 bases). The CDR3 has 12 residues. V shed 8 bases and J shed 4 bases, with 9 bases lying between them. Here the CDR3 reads CASGGGNQPQHF. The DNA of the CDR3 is TGTGCCAGCGGGGGGGGGAATCAGCCCCAGCATTTT.

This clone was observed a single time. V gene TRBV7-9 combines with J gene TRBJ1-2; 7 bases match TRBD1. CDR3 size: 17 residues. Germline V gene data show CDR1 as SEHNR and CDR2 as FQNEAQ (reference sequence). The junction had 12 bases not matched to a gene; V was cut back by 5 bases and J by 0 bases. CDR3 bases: TGTGCCAGCAGCCACACAACAGGGGTGGCAGCTAACTATGGCTACACCTTC. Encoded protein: CASSHTTGVAANYGYTF.

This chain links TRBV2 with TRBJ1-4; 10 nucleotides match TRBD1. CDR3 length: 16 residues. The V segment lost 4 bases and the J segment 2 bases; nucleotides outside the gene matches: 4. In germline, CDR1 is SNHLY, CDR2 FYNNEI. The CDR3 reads CASSGLTGGTNEKLFF. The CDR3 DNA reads TGTGCCAGCAGTGGATTGACAGGGGGCACTAATGAAAAACTGTTTTTT.

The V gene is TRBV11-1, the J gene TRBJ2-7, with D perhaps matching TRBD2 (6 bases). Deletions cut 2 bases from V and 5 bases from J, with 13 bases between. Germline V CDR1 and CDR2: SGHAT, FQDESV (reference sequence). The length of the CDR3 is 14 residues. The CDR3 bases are TGTGCCAGCAGCTTATTACGGTGGAGGGACGAGCAGTACTTC. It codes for CASSLLRWRDEQYF. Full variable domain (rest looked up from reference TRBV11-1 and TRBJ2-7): EAEVAQSPRYKITEKSQAVAFWCDPISGHATLYWYRQILGQGPELLVQFQDESVVDDSQLPKDRFSAERLKGVDSTLKIQPAELGDSAMYLCASSLLRWRDEQYFGPGTRLTVT.

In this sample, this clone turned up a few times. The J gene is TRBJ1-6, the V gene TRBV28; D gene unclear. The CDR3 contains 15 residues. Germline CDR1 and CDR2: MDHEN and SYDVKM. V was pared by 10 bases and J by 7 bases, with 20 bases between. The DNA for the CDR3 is TGTGCCACCATCCTGGGAGGGAGGTCCAATTCACCCCTCCACTTT. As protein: CATILGGRSNSPLHF.

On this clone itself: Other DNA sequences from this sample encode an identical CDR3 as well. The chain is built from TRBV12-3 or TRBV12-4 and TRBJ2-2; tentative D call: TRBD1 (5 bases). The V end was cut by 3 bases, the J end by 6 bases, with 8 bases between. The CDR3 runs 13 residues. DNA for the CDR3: TGTGCCAGCAGTTTCCAGGGCGCCGGGGAGCTGTTTTTT. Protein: CASSFQGAGELFF.

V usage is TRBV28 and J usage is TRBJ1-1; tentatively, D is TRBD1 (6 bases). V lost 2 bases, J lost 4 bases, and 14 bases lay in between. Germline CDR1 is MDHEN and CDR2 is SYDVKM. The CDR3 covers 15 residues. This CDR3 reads CASSLPTRGVTEAFF. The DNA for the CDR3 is TGTGCCAGCAGTTTACCTACCAGGGGAGTCACTGAAGCTTTCTTT.

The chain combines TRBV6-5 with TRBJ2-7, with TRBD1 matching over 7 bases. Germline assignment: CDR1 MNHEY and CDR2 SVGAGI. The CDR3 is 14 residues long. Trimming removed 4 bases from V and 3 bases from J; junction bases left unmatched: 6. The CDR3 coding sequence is TGTGCCAGCAGTTCTGGGCCAGGGGGCTACGAGCAGTACTTC. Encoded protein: CASSSGPGGYEQYF.

CDR3 sequence (DNA): TGTGCCAGTAGAACTAGCGGACTTCGTTACAATGAGCAGTTCTTC. The encoded protein is CASRTSGLRYNEQFF. The rearrangement uses TRBV27 and TRBJ2-1; 8 bases line up with TRBD2. The germline V gene encodes CDR1 MNHEY and CDR2 SMNVEV (reference sequence). This CDR3 spans 15 amino acids. The junction had 11 bases not matched to a gene; V was cut back by 9 bases and J by 4 bases.

The CDR3 sequence: CASSQTRGRAGDTQYF. The CDR3, as DNA: TGCGCCAGCAGCCAAACTCGCGGGAGGGCCGGAGATACGCAGTATTTT. V and J are TRBV4-3 and TRBJ2-3, with 9 nucleotides matching TRBD2. After removal of 2 bases from V and 5 bases from J, the junction contained 8 bases not matched to a gene. The germline V gene has CDR1 LGHNA and CDR2 YSLEER. The CDR3 loop spans 16 amino acids.

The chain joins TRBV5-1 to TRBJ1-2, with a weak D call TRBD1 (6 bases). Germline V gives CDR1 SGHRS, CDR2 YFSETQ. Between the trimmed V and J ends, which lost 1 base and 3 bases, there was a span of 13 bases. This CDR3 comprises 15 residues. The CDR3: CASSLSPGEDYGYTF. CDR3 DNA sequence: TGCGCCAGCAGCTTGTCGCCAGGGGAAGACTATGGCTACACCTTC.

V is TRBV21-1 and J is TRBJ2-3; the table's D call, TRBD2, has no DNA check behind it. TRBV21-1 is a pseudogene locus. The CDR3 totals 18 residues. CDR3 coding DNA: TGTGCCAGCACCAGAGATCTAGCGGGGGGGCCCGGCACAGATACGCAGTATTTT. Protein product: CASTRDLAGGPGTDTQYF.

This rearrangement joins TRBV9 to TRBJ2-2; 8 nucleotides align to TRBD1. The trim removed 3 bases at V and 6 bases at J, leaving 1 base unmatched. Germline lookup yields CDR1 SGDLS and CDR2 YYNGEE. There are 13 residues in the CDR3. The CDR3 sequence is CASSATGAGELFF. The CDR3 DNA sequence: TGTGCCAGCAGCGCGACAGGGGCCGGGGAGCTGTTTTTT. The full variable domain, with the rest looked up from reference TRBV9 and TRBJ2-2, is DSGVTQTPKHLITATGQRVTLRCSPRSGDLSVYWYQQSLDQGLQFLIQYYNGEERAKGNILERFSAQQFPDLHSELNLSSLELGDSALYFCASSATGAGELFFGEGSRLTVL.

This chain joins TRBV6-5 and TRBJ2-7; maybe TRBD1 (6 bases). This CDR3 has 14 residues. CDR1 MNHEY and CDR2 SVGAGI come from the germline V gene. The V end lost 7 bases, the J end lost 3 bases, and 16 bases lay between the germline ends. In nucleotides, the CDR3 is TGTGCCAGCACCAAACAGGGTCCCTTCTACGAGCAGTACTTC. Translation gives CASTKQGPFYEQYF.

This chain's CDR3 is CASSSFFSSGGQYQETQYF. The CDR3 DNA is TGTGCCAGCAGTTCCTTCTTTAGTAGCGGGGGTCAGTACCAAGAGACCCAGTACTTC. This chain joins TRBV28 and TRBJ2-5; 9 positions agree with TRBD2. Per the germline V gene, CDR1 is MDHEN and CDR2 is SYDVKM. After removal of 4 bases from V and 0 bases from J, the junction contained 15 bases not matched to a gene. CDR3 length: 19 residues. The full variable domain, with the rest looked up from reference TRBV28 and TRBJ2-5, is DVKVTQSSRYLVKRTGEKVFLECVQDMDHENMFWYRQDPGLGLRLIYFSYDVKMKEKGDIPEGYSVSREKKERFSLILESASTNQTSMYLCASSSFFSSGGQYQETQYFGPGTRLLVL.

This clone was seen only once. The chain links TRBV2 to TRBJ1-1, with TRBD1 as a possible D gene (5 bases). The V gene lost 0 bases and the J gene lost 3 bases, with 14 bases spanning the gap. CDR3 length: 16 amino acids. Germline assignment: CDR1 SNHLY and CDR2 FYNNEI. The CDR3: CASSEARGKGDTEAFF. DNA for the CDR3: TGTGCCAGCAGTGAAGCGCGGGGCAAAGGGGACACTGAAGCTTTCTTT.